Sequencing of this T cell receptor beta chain was carried out in a study of beta chain features in type 1 diabetes. The overall study: Some 99 million sorted cells were examined across all samples.

On this clone itself: Its cognate antigen is unknown.

All of the isolated RNA was reverse transcribed, so expressed TCRB transcripts were sequenced. The repertoire was sequenced with immunoSEQ multiplex PCR; TCRdb's copy has only in-frame clones and lacks some. There are some 300,000 clones in the sample; under 8.5% occur only once, and more than 0.8% lies in the top ten. The germline gives CDR1 SQVTM, CDR2 ANQGSEA. This CDR3 has 14 amino acids. Purity exceeded 95% in all sorted populations. Study findings and constraints: In every one of the four CD4+ subsets, TCRB CDR3s were moderately but significantly shorter in Type 1 diabetes patients. Possibly, sequencing cDNA over-represented cells that had high TCR expression levels.

The sample comprised central memory CD4+ T cells from blood. J is TRBJ2-4 and V is TRBV29-1, with no clear D. This receptor was obtained from a woman aged 18-29 years in good health. As DNA, the CDR3 is TGCTCAAACTCGACGGAGCTAGCCAAAAACATTCAGTACTTC. Protein product: CSNSTELAKNIQYF. The whole variable domain, filled in from reference TRBV29-1 and TRBJ2-4, reads SAVISQKPSRDICQRGTSLTIQCQVDSQVTMMFWYRQQPGQSLTLIATANQGSEATYESGFVIDKFPISRPNLTFSTLTVSNMSPEDSSIYLCSNSTELAKNIQYFGAGTRLSVL.